The 18 T cell receptor beta chains presented below share a single source sample, sequenced in a study of T-cell memory formation after mild COVID-19. From the 5' RACE reads, TCRdb called clonotypes with MiXCR, one entry per CDR3 protein. The data hold about 440,000 distinct CDR3 sequences, with roughly 20% observed a single time. The sequenced sample consisted of PBMCs or a T cell subset sorted from them (not recorded which). These receptor sequences come from an adult woman who had mild COVID-19 (a few samples of this study predate the infection). Cell type and time point are not known.

This clonotype was counted only a few times. The V call is TRBV6-5, the J call TRBJ1-2, with TRBD1 matching 8 bases. Germline V lookup: CDR1 MNHEY, CDR2 SVGAGI. V gave up 6 bases and J gave up 4 bases; unmatched junction bases: 13. The CDR3 is made up of 16 amino acids. In DNA, the CDR3 is TGTGCCAGCAGCCGGAGGACAGGGCAGAACCTCTATGGCTACACCTTC. Amino acids: CASSRRTGQNLYGYTF.

This clonotype occurred a few times. The chain is built from TRBV20-1 and TRBJ2-7; 7 bases fit TRBD2. V shed 3 bases, J shed 2 bases, and the junction held 10 bases outside the gene matches. The CDR3 has 15 residues. Looked up from germline, CDR1 is DFQATT and CDR2 is SNEGSKA (reference sequence). CDR3 protein: CSASMLADGAYEQYF. CDR3 coding DNA: TGCAGTGCTAGTATGCTAGCGGACGGAGCCTACGAGCAGTACTTC.

A few counts support this clonotype. The chain recombines TRBV29-1 with TRBJ1-2; the D gene is possibly TRBD1 (5 bases). The germline gives CDR1 SQVTM, CDR2 ANQGSEA. The CDR3 is 12 residues long. The V end was cut by 3 bases, the J end by 5 bases, with 10 bases between. The CDR3 loop reads CSVEQGSYGYTF. The DNA of the CDR3 is TGCAGCGTTGAGCAGGGCTCGTATGGCTACACCTTC.

The chain uses TRBV5-1 and TRBJ2-3; a possible D gene is TRBD1 (6 bases). CDR3 length: 14 amino acids. Germline V gene lookup returns CDR1 SGHRS and CDR2 YFSETQ. Trimming left V 5 bases short and J 2 bases short, with 12 bases between. CDR3 in DNA: TGCGCCAGCAGAGCAGGGGTCACCACAGATACGCAGTATTTT. Translation: CASRAGVTTDTQYF.

In DNA form, the CDR3 reads TGTGCCAGCAGCTTCGGACAGGGGCGGGCAGATACGCAGTATTTT. Translation: CASSFGQGRADTQYF. V usage is TRBV7-9 and J usage is TRBJ2-3, with 9 bases that match TRBD1. CDR1 SEHNR and CDR2 FQNEAQ come from the germline V gene (reference sequence). V shed 3 bases, J shed 4 bases, and the junction held 5 bases outside the gene matches. The length of the CDR3 is 15 residues.

V is TRBV5-1 and J is TRBJ1-2; perhaps TRBD1 as D (5 bases). Germline V gene lookup returns CDR1 SGHRS and CDR2 YFSETQ. Trimming pared 5 bases from V and 8 bases from J, leaving 22 bases between. This CDR3 is 15 amino acids long. Here the CDR3 DNA reads TGCGCCAGCAGGAACCAGACTAACTTAAGGGGAGGCTACACCTTC. Its translation: CASRNQTNLRGGYTF.

In the case of this clonotype: The junction departs from germline at one end; a sequencing error may be responsible. The chain uses TRBV4-1 and TRBJ2-3; D ambiguous. Germline CDR1 reads MGHRA; CDR2 reads YSYEKL. This CDR3 is built from 14 residues. In nucleotides, the CDR3 is TGCGCCAGCAGTCAAGAACCACTCCGGGATACGCAGTATTTT. It codes for CASSQEPLRDTQYF.

This clonotype has more than one count but fewer than ten. The chain joins TRBV29-1 to TRBJ2-7; TRBD1 agrees at 10 bases. Germline V gene lookup returns CDR1 SQVTM and CDR2 ANQGSEA. V lost 2 bases to trimming and J lost 3 bases; unmatched junction nucleotides: 7. The CDR3 is made up of 15 amino acids. CDR3 loop: CSVERSGQGGYEQYF. In DNA, the CDR3 is TGCAGCGTTGAACGGTCCGGACAGGGGGGCTACGAGCAGTACTTC.

This clonotype was detected a few times. This chain's CDR3 is CASSLEKDSALNTEAFF. The CDR3 nucleotides read TGCGCCAGCAGCTTAGAGAAGGACAGCGCACTGAACACTGAAGCTTTCTTT. The chain is built from TRBV5-1 and TRBJ1-1, with D perhaps matching TRBD1 (6 bases). Germline V gives CDR1 SGHRS, CDR2 YFSETQ. Trimming took 2 bases from V and 0 from J, leaving 17 bases between them. This CDR3 contains 17 residues.

This chain joins TRBV4-2 and TRBJ2-1; a possible D gene is TRBD1 (6 bases). The CDR3 runs to 16 residues. The V end lost 0 bases, the J end lost 5 bases, and 14 bases lay between the germline ends. Germline loops: CDR1 LGHNA, CDR2 YNFKEQ. The CDR3 coding sequence is TGTGCCAGCAGCCAAGACGGGACACCAGGGGACAATGAGCAGTTCTTC. Translated: CASSQDGTPGDNEQFF.

This clonotype was seen more than once but under ten times. The chain joins TRBV7-9 to TRBJ2-7; 7 bases match TRBD2. The CDR3 is 15 amino acids. The J segment lost 2 bases and the V segment lost 0 bases, leaving 4 bases of the junction unmatched. The germline V gene encodes CDR1 SEHNR and CDR2 FQNEAQ (reference sequence). The chain's CDR3 is CASSLAGEGTYEQYF. CDR3 DNA sequence: TGTGCCAGCAGCTTAGCCGGGGAGGGTACCTACGAGCAGTACTTC.

This clonotype was counted ten times or more. The chain joins TRBV5-8 to TRBJ1-2; the D gene is possibly TRBD1 (5 bases). The CDR3 extends over 15 amino acids. CDR1 and CDR2 (germline): SGHTS, YDEGEE. Trimming took 1 base from V and 6 from J, leaving 16 bases between them. CDR3 nucleotides: TGTGCCAGCAGCTTGTTTAGGGGCGTCAGCCATGGCTACACCTTC. Translating gives CASSLFRGVSHGYTF.

This chain links TRBV6-5 with TRBJ2-1, with D maybe TRBD2 (5 bases). There are 14 residues in the CDR3. Germline V CDR1 and CDR2: MNHEY, SVGAGI. Trimming left V 3 bases short and J 2 bases short, with 8 bases between. DNA for the CDR3: TGTGCCAGCAGTTATAGCGCCACCTACAATGAGCAGTTCTTC. Its translation is CASSYSATYNEQFF.

The rearrangement links TRBV2 to TRBJ2-2, with 9 bases that match TRBD2. Trimming cost V 7 bases and J 5 bases; bases outside gene matches: 8. The CDR3 runs to 15 residues. Germline CDR1 SNHLY, CDR2 FYNNEI. The CDR3 spells CASKSSGSGTGELFF. In DNA form, the CDR3 reads TGTGCCAGCAAAAGTAGCGGGAGTGGAACCGGGGAGCTGTTTTTT.

Only a few counts were recorded for this clonotype. The rearrangement uses TRBV29-1 and TRBJ1-1; D not certain. Trimming shortened V by 1 base and J by 5 bases, and 11 bases separated the two germline ends. CDR3 length: 13 amino acids. The germline V gene has CDR1 SQVTM and CDR2 ANQGSEA. CDR3 amino acids: CSVEVFGGTEAFF. DNA of the CDR3: TGCAGCGTTGAAGTCTTCGGAGGTACTGAAGCTTTCTTT.

This clonotype has just one count. The chain combines TRBV27 with TRBJ2-3, with a tentative D call TRBD2 (7 bases). The ends were cut back, 7 bases at V and 4 bases at J, with 15 bases in the middle. Germline V gene lookup returns CDR1 MNHEY and CDR2 SMNVEV (reference sequence). The CDR3 totals 14 residues. CDR3 residues: CASKGGGRADTQYF. The CDR3 DNA follows: TGTGCCAGCAAGGGCGGGGGCCGGGCAGATACGCAGTATTTT.

This clonotype turned up a few times. The J gene is TRBJ2-7, the V gene TRBV27; maybe TRBD2 (7 bases). Trimming shortened V by 3 bases and J by 2 bases, and 11 bases separated the two germline ends. There are 14 residues in the CDR3. Germline V CDR1 and CDR2: MNHEY, SMNVEV (reference sequence). The CDR3 sequence: CASSFGGLPYEQYF. The CDR3, as DNA: TGTGCCAGCAGTTTCGGGGGGCTCCCCTACGAGCAGTACTTC.

The chain couples TRBV24-1 to TRBJ2-7, with TRBD1 matching over 8 bases. V shed 3 bases, J shed 1 base, and the junction held 4 bases outside the gene matches. The CDR3 consists of 15 residues. The germline gives CDR1 KGHDR, CDR2 SFDVKD. For the CDR3, the DNA is TGTGCCACCAGTGATCCACGGACAGGGTCCTACGAGCAGTACTTC. Protein sequence: CATSDPRTGSYEQYF.